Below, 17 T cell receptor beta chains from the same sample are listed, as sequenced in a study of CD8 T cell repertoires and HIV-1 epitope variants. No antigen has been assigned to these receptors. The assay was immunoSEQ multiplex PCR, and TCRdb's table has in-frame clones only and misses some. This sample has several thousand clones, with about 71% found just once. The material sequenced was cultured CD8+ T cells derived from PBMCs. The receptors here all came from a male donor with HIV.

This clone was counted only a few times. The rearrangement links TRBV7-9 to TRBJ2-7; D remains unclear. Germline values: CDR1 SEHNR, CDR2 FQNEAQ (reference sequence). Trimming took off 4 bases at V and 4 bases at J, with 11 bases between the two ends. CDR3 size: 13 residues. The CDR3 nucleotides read TGTGCCAGCAGCTCAGGACGGATTTACGAGCAGTACTTC. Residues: CASSSGRIYEQYF.

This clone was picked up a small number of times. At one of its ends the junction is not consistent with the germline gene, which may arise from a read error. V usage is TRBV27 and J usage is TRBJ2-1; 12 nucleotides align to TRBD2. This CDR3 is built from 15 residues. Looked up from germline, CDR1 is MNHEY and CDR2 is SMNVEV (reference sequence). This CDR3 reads CASTLLAGGPNEQFF. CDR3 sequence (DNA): TGTGCCAGCACTTTACTAGCGGGGGGCCCTAATGAGCAGTTCTTC.

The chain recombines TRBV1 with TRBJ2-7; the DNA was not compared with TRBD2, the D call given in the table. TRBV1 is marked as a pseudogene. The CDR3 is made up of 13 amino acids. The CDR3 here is CTSSHSLRYEQYF. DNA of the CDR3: TGCACCAGCAGCCATTCTCTGCGGTACGAGCAGTACTTC.

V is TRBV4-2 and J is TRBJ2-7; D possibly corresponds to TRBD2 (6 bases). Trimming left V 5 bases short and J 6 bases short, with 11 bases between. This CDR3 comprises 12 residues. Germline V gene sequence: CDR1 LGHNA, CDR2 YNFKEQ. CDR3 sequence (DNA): TGTGCCAGCAGCTTACGAGCGGGCGAGCAGTACTTC. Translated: CASSLRAGEQYF.

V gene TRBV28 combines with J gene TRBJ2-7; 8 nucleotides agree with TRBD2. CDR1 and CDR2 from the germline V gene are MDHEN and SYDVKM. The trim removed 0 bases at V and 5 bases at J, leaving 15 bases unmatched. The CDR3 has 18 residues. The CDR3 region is CASSLCRTWREECDEQYF. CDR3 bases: TGTGCCAGCAGTTTATGCAGAACCTGGCGGGAGGAGTGCGACGAGCAGTACTTC. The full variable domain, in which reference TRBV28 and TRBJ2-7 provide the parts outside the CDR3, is DVKVTQSSRYLVKRTGEKVFLECVQDMDHENMFWYRQDPGLGLRLIYFSYDVKMKEKGDIPEGYSVSREKKERFSLILESASTNQTSMYLCASSLCRTWREECDEQYFGPGTRLTVT.

CDR3 sequence (DNA): TGTGCCAGTGAGACCTGGTGGGGTGAGCAGTTCTTC. Its protein product is CASETWWGEQFF. The genes are TRBV27 and TRBJ2-1; D unresolved. CDR3 length: 12 amino acids. V shed 9 bases and J shed 9 bases, with 15 bases lying between them. Germline V gene sequence: CDR1 MNHEY, CDR2 SMNVEV (reference sequence).

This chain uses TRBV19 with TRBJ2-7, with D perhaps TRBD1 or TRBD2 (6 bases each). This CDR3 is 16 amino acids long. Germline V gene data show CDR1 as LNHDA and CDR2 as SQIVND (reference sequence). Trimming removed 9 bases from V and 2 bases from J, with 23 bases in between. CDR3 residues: CASPWGEHRDPYEQYF. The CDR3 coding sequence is TGTGCCAGCCCCTGGGGGGAACACAGGGATCCCTACGAGCAGTACTTC.

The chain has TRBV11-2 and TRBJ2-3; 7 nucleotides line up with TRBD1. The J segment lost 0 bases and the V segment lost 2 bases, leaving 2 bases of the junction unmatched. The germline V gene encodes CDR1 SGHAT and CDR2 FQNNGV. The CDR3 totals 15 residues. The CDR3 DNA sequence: TGTGCCAGCAGCTTAACAGGGGTGAGCACAGATACGCAGTATTTT. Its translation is CASSLTGVSTDTQYF. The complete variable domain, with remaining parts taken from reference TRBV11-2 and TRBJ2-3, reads EAGVAQSPRYKIIEKRQSVAFWCNPISGHATLYWYQQILGQGPKLLIQFQNNGVVDDSQLPKDRFSAERLKGVDSTLKIQPAKLEDSAVYLCASSLTGVSTDTQYFGPGTRLTVL.

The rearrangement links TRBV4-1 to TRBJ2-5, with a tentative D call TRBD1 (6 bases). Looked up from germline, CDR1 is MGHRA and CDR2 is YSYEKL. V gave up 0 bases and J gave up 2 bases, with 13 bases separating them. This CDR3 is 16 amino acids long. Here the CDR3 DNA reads TGCGCCAGCAGCCAAGATAGGGGACAAGAACAAGAGACCCAGTACTTC. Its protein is CASSQDRGQEQETQYF.

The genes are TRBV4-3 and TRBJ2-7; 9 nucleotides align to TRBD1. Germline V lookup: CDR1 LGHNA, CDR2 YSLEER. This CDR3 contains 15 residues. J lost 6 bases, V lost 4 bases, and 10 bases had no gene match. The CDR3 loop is CASSLSDRGEREQYF. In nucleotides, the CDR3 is TGCGCCAGCAGCCTATCCGACAGGGGGGAACGCGAGCAGTACTTC.

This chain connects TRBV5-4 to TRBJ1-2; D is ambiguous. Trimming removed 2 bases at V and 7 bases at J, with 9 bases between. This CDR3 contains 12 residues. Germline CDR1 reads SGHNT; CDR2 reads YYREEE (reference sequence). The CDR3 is CASSFSGSGYTF. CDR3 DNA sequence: TGTGCCAGCAGCTTTTCGGGTAGTGGCTACACCTTC.

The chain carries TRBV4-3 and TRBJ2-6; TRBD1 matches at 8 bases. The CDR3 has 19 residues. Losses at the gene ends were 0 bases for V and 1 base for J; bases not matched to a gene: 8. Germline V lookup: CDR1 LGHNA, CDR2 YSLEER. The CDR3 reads CASSQDRQGAYSGANVLTF. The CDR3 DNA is TGCGCCAGCAGCCAAGATCGGCAGGGGGCTTATTCTGGGGCCAACGTCCTGACTTTC.

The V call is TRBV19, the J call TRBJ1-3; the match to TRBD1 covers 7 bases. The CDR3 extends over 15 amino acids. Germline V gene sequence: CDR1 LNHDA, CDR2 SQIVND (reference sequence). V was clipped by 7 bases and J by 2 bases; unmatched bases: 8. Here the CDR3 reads CASTPTGSTGNTIYF. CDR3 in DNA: TGTGCCAGTACCCCGACAGGGTCGACTGGAAACACCATATATTTT. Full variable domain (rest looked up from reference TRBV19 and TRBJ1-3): DGGITQSPKYLFRKEGQNVTLSCEQNLNHDAMYWYRQDPGQGLRLIYYSQIVNDFQKGDIAEGYSVSREKKESFPLTVTSAQKNPTAFYLCASTPTGSTGNTIYFGEGSWLTVV.

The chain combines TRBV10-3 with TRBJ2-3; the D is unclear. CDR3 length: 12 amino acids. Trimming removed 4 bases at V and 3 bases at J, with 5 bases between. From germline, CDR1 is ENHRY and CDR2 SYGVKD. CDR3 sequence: CAISGETDTQYF. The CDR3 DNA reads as TGTGCCATCAGTGGTGAGACAGATACGCAGTATTTT.

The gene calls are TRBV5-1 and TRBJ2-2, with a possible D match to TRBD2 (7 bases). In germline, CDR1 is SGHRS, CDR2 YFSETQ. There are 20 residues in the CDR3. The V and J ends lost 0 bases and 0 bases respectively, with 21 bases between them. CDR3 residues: CASSLAHLAGAFPNTGELFF. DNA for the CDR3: TGCGCCAGCAGCTTGGCTCACCTCGCGGGGGCTTTCCCGAACACCGGGGAGCTGTTTTTT.

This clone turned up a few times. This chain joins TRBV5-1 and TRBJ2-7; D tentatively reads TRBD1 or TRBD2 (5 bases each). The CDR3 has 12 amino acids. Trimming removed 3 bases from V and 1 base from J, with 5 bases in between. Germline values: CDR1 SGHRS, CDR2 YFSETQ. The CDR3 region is CASSWGSYEQYF. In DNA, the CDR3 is TGCGCCAGCAGCTGGGGGTCCTACGAGCAGTACTTC.

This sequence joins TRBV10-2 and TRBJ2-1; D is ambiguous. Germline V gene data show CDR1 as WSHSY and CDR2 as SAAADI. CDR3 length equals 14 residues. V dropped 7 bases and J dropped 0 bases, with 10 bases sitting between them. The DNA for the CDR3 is TGCGCCAGCACGGAAGATGGCTCCTACAATGAGCAGTTCTTC. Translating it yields CASTEDGSYNEQFF.